The 11 T cell receptor beta chains given below trace back to one sample, sequenced in a study of T cells after yellow fever vaccination. Each CDR3 protein gets one entry after TCRdb re-called the 5' RACE reads with MiXCR. The sample includes approximately 510,000 distinct CDR3 sequences, just over 20% seen only once; the top ten take roughly a sixth. This specimen was PBMCs, taken 21 days after the first yellow fever vaccination. The receptors here all came from a man aged 18 to 30 who received the YFV17D yellow fever vaccine.

The chain links TRBV10-3 to TRBJ1-2; no clear D gene. Germline V gene data show CDR1 as ENHRY and CDR2 as SYGVKD. The CDR3 covers 14 residues. Trimming took 2 bases from V and 8 from J, leaving 15 bases between them. CDR3 residues: CAISEGLPGWGYTF. CDR3 in DNA: TGTGCCATCAGTGAGGGCTTACCTGGTTGGGGCTACACCTTC.

This clonotype was counted only a few times. The genes are TRBV5-1 and TRBJ2-6; maybe TRBD1 (6 bases). Trimming removed 4 bases at V and 2 bases at J, with 16 bases between. CDR3 length equals 17 residues. The V gene's germline CDR1 is SGHRS and CDR2 YFSETQ. DNA for the CDR3: TGCGCCAGCAGCCTTCAGAGGACAGCGGCTGGGGCCAACGTCCTGACTTTC. It translates to CASSLQRTAAGANVLTF.

This clonotype showed up just a few times. This chain joins TRBV24-1 and TRBJ1-5; D remains ambiguous. Germline CDR1 reads KGHDR; CDR2 reads SFDVKD. Trimming pared 3 bases from V and 6 bases from J, leaving 5 bases between. The CDR3 sequence is 12 residues long. CDR3 sequence: CATSDDGQPQHF. The CDR3 DNA reads TGTGCCACCAGTGATGACGGTCAGCCCCAGCATTTT.

This clonotype was observed a few times. The rearrangement uses TRBV29-1 and TRBJ2-2, with D possibly matching TRBD2 (5 bases). Between the trimmed V and J ends, which lost 7 bases and 8 bases, there was a span of 20 bases. Germline CDR1 SQVTM, CDR2 ANQGSEA. The CDR3 length is 14 residues. CDR3 in amino acids: CSGTERVPGGELFF. Here the CDR3 DNA reads TGCAGCGGGACCGAGAGAGTTCCGGGGGGGGAGCTGTTTTTT.

The chain carries TRBV24-1 and TRBJ2-3; 8 nucleotides agree with TRBD1. Germline CDR1 KGHDR, CDR2 SFDVKD. Trimming cost V 4 bases and J 6 bases; bases outside gene matches: 14. The CDR3 sequence is 17 residues long. CDR3 protein: CATSDTTGAKKGDTQYF. The DNA for the CDR3 is TGTGCCACCAGTGACACGACAGGGGCCAAAAAGGGGGATACGCAGTATTTT.

This clonotype appeared a few times. V usage is TRBV9 and J usage is TRBJ2-3; D uncertain. The CDR3 extends over 16 amino acids. CDR1 is SGDLS, CDR2 YYNGEE, per germline. Trimming removed 0 bases from V and 2 bases from J, with 13 bases in between. DNA of the CDR3: TGTGCCAGCAGCGTAGTCGGCGAGTCCCCCACAGATACGCAGTATTTT. This translates into CASSVVGESPTDTQYF. The variable domain in full, completed from reference TRBV9 and TRBJ2-3, reads DSGVTQTPKHLITATGQRVTLRCSPRSGDLSVYWYQQSLDQGLQFLIQYYNGEERAKGNILERFSAQQFPDLHSELNLSSLELGDSALYFCASSVVGESPTDTQYFGPGTRLTVL.

This chain connects TRBV12-3 or TRBV12-4 to TRBJ1-2, with D hard to call. Trimming shortened V by 6 bases and J by 0 bases, and 8 bases separated the two germline ends. This CDR3 region has 13 residues. CDR3 sequence: CASRNRANYGYTF. The DNA for the CDR3 is TGTGCCAGCAGGAACAGAGCTAACTATGGCTACACCTTC.

This sequence joins TRBV27 and TRBJ2-1, with a weak D call TRBD1 (6 bases). The germline V and J ends were trimmed by 0 bases and 12 bases, with 9 bases remaining between them. The CDR3 loop spans 12 amino acids. Germline CDR1 and CDR2: MNHEY and SMNVEV (reference sequence). The CDR3 reads CASSLSGQLQFF. DNA for the CDR3: TGTGCCAGCAGTTTATCCGGACAGCTGCAGTTCTTC.

In this sample, this clonotype turned up many times. This chain connects TRBV18 to TRBJ2-3; D might be TRBD1 (6 bases). The ends were cut back, 5 bases at V and 5 bases at J, with 8 bases in the middle. The CDR3 spans 12 residues. Germline values: CDR1 KGHSH, CDR2 LQKENI. CDR3: CASSSGEDTQYF. For the CDR3, the DNA is TGTGCCAGCTCATCAGGGGAAGATACGCAGTATTTT.

This clonotype has a handful of counts. The genes are TRBV25-1 and TRBJ2-3; the match to TRBD1 covers 10 bases. This CDR3 is 15 amino acids long. Germline CDR1 MGHDK, CDR2 SYGVNS. V lost 7 bases, J lost 3 bases, and 7 bases stayed unmatched. The CDR3 nucleotides read TGTGCCAGCATCGACACGGGACAGGGGACAGATACGCAGTATTTT. This encodes CASIDTGQGTDTQYF.

The rearrangement joins TRBV2 to TRBJ2-7, with 10 bases aligning to TRBD2. With 3 bases clipped from V and 5 bases from J, the junction kept 7 bases outside the gene matches. This CDR3 spans 15 amino acids. Germline CDR1 reads SNHLY; CDR2 reads FYNNEI. The CDR3 DNA follows: TGTGCCAGCAGTGAGGGAATAGCGGGGGGCGACGAGCAGTACTTC. It encodes CASSEGIAGGDEQYF.